This entry describes one T cell receptor beta chain. Its antigen remains unidentified. CDR1 and CDR2 (germline): SNHLY, FYNNEI. V shed 6 bases and J shed 4 bases, with 15 bases lying between them. The CDR3 has 14 residues. Constant-segment primers were used for 5'RACE, and the resulting TCR alpha and TCR beta cDNA libraries carried sample barcodes and UMIs. A single record per CDR3 protein comes from TCRdb applying MiXCR to the 5' RACE reads. The profile shows about 180,000 distinct CDR3 sequences, roughly 20% of them singletons. This entry comes from a study of T-cell memory formation after mild COVID-19. Across the study: Largely, TCR clusters stayed within a single donor.

Whole-study results and caveats: From day 15 to 85, contracting clones were balanced between CD4 and CD8, whereas later expanders leaned toward CD4+. Pre-infection memory carried some responding clones, suggesting that cross-reactive memory joined.

Sequenced sample: PBMCs or a T cell subset sorted from them (not recorded which). V is TRBV2 and J is TRBJ2-5; a possible D gene is TRBD2 (7 bases). This TCR came from a man younger than 35 who had mild COVID-19 (a few samples of this study predate the infection). Cell type and time point are not known. The CDR3 bases are TGTGCCAGCAGCCGGGGGGCATCCAGAGAGACCCAGTACTTC. Translating it yields CASSRGASRETQYF. Variable domain in full (rest from reference TRBV2 and TRBJ2-5): EPEVTQTPSHQVTQMGQEVILRCVPISNHLYFYWYRQILGQKVEFLVSFYNNEISEKSEIFDDQFSVERPDGSNFTLKIRSTKLEDSAMYFCASSRGASRETQYFGPGTRLLVL.